This T cell receptor (beta chain) was recovered during a study of T cell changes during pregnancy in multiple sclerosis. Only in-frame clones appear in the TCRdb table, and some are missing; sequencing was by immunoSEQ multiplex PCR. The sample gives 20,000 to 25,000 clones, 80% to 95% of which show up once; about 7% is in the top ten. Germline CDR1 ENHRY, CDR2 SYGVKD. The CDR3 has 14 amino acids. V was trimmed by 3 bases and J by 2 bases, leaving 8 bases between them. The chain has TRBV10-3 and TRBJ2-1, with a tentative D call TRBD2 (5 bases). The sequenced sample was CD8+ T cells from peripheral blood mononuclear cells, obtained in the third trimester of pregnancy. This clonotype was obtained from a female donor with multiple sclerosis, enrolled in a pregnancy study. CDR3 sequence: CAISDTGTYNEQFF. The CDR3 region has the DNA TGTGCCATCAGTGATACGGGGACCTACAATGAGCAGTTCTTC.